A single T cell receptor beta chain is shown here with its context. Original processing notes: Amplification with reference gene primers provided the estimates of nucleated cell counts. Method: immunoSEQ multiplex PCR; TCRdb's copy keeps in-frame clones and lacks some. V, J and clone size derive from that table, while D and trimming were established from the DNA sequence. Of more than 85,000 clones listed, about 85% are singletons. The entry originates in a study of blood T cell repertoires in COVID-19. Whole-study context: The United States, Italy and Spain were the sources of the acute and convalescent COVID-19 samples. Sample material is recorded as cDNA or gDNA derived from T cells, B-cell-depleted T cells, or PBMCs.

Trimming cost V 6 bases and J 4 bases; bases outside gene matches: 10. Germline CDR1 reads SEHNR; CDR2 reads FQNEAQ (reference sequence). The CDR3 totals 16 residues. Input material: peripheral blood. This TCR derives from a human donor in a cohort sampled during active COVID-19. The chain employs TRBV7-9 and TRBJ2-3; 10 positions agree with TRBD2. The CDR3 nucleotides are TGTGCCAGCAGACTAGGGGCTAGCGGGAGCCCAGATACGCAGTATTTT. This sequence encodes CASRLGASGSPDTQYF.